This T cell receptor (beta chain) was observed in a study of blood T cell repertoires in COVID-19. On the study more broadly: Acute and convalescent COVID-19 samples came from the United States, Italy and Spain.

As processed by the authors: Amplifying reference gene primers gave estimates of nucleated cell counts. Libraries were prepared by immunoSEQ multiplex PCR; TCRdb keeps only in-frame clonotypes and omits some of them. That table supplies the V and J calls and clone size; D and trimming were determined from the DNA. The profile shows around 140,000 clones, about 88% of them singletons. The V and J ends lost 2 bases and 5 bases, in that order; junction bases with no gene match: 8. CDR3 size: 15 residues. Germline CDR1 is SGHRS and CDR2 is YFSETQ. Sequencing was performed on peripheral blood. The TCR was taken from a human donor with acute or convalescent COVID-19. The donor label of this sample is uncertain. The genes are TRBV5-1 and TRBJ1-1, with 8 bases matching TRBD1. The CDR3, as DNA: TGCGCCAGCAGCTTCACAGGGGGAAGCACAACTGAAGCTTTCTTT. Encoded protein: CASSFTGGSTTEAFF.